These T cell receptor beta chains were read from a single sample in a study of T cell clones after liver transplantation. Sequenced by immunoSEQ multiplex PCR; TCRdb stores in-frame clones only, minus some. The profile shows roughly 120,000 clones, approximately 90% of them singletons. The sequenced sample was CD4+ T cells from blood, obtained 12 months after liver transplant. The receptors originated from a human patient who received a liver transplant. Some of the T cells might come from the graft donor. Both conserved end residues are part of each CDR3. Only some rows state a clone size, as once, few, many or a class for expanded clones.

J gene	V gene	clone size	CDR3 protein
TRBJ2-7	TRBV18	NA	CASSPSRDRAYEQYF
TRBJ1-1	TRBV5-1	NA	CASSSGTGGTEAFF
TRBJ2-2	TRBV27	NA	CASSPSGRATGELFF
TRBJ1-4	TRBV5-1	once	CASKGAANEKLFF
TRBJ1-1	TRBV9	NA	CASSIAGVDTEAFF
TRBJ2-1	TRBV5-1	NA	CASSLGTGYNEQFF
TRBJ2-7	TRBV2	NA	CTSRSPRQGRYEQYF
TRBJ2-3	TRBV7-2	NA	CASSLSGTSDSYTQYF
TRBJ2-7	TRBV12-5	NA	CASGPGTSGYEQYF
TRBJ2-7	TRBV5-1	NA	CASSFPPLDEQYF
TRBJ2-1	TRBV5-1	NA	CASSPDPSGSYNEQFF
TRBJ2-3	TRBV5-1	NA	CASSLLGDTQYF
TRBJ2-7	TRBV5-1	NA	CASSGQSSYEQYF
TRBJ2-2	TRBV10-2	NA	CASSESSGPLNTGELFF
TRBJ1-2	TRBV19	NA	CASSIGGGLGSYGYTF
TRBJ2-7	TRBV5-1	once	CASRNGGTGEQYF
TRBJ1-4	TRBV2	NA	CASSWQQNEKLFF
TRBJ2-2	TRBV2	NA	CASHREVTGELFF
TRBJ1-4	TRBV5-1	NA	CASSLTGPNEKLFF
TRBJ1-4	TRBV15	NA	CATSRAGFGEKLFF
TRBJ1-4	TRBV7-6	NA	CASSLRNEKLFF
TRBJ1-3	TRBV2	NA	CASGGQVSGNTIYF
TRBJ2-3	TRBV5-1	NA	CASSSLSGLAGDTQYF
TRBJ2-7	TRBV6-5	NA	CASSYSRTSYEQYF
TRBJ2-7	TRBV2	NA	CASKEFYEQYF
TRBJ2-3	TRBV27	once	CASSQKRHSVGTDTQYF
TRBJ1-2	TRBV4-3	NA	CASSQERDHWGGGGYTF
TRBJ2-6	TRBV19	NA	CAARPGTLGANVLTF
TRBJ2-1	TRBV19	NA	CASSERRQRNEQFF
TRBJ2-7	TRBV28	NA	CASSLGTGVMGRPGEQYF
TRBJ2-7	TRBV29-1	once	CSVAHTTFSYEQYF
TRBJ1-3	TRBV18	NA	CASSAPGTGSGNTIYF
TRBJ2-3	TRBV7-7	NA	CASSLGSSPADTQYF
TRBJ1-1	TRBV5-1	NA	CASSARLENTEAFF
TRBJ2-5	TRBV2	NA	CASSVYSETQYF
TRBJ2-5	TRBV5-6	NA	CASSRGSVETQYF
TRBJ2-7	TRBV18	NA	CASSAQVTGNEQYF
TRBJ2-5	TRBV18	NA	CASPPLAGGKETQYF
TRBJ2-7	TRBV28	NA	CASSPGGPQKYEQYF
TRBJ1-1	TRBV6-5	NA	CASSRSGRNEAFF
TRBJ2-7	TRBV5-5	NA	CASSLAEEGKGSFAYEQYF
TRBJ1-4	TRBV27	NA	CASRTDRGATREKLFF
TRBJ1-5	TRBV19	NA	CASSITQGIQPQHF
TRBJ2-7	TRBV5-4	NA	CASSLPGTGRGEQYF
TRBJ2-1	TRBV30	NA	CAWKGRAYNEQFF
TRBJ1-3	TRBV6-6	NA	CASSYVGESGNTIYF
TRBJ2-7	TRBV4-2	NA	CASSQDLSSEQYF
TRBJ2-3	TRBV29-1	NA	CSISTGGLSGTQYF
TRBJ1-1	TRBV4-1	NA	CASSQDKGWNTEAFF
TRBJ1-1	TRBV7-2	NA	CASSLFLTGGYTEAFF